This TCR beta chain emerged from a study of blood T cell repertoires in COVID-19. For the study at large: COVID-19 samples from acute and convalescent phases originated in the United States, Italy and Spain.

As handled by the study authors: The authors estimated nucleated cell counts from reference gene primer amplification. Only in-frame clones appear in the TCRdb table, and some are missing; sequencing was by immunoSEQ multiplex PCR. The V and J calls and clone size were taken over from that table, and D and trimming were inferred from the DNA. The sample gives approximately 300,000 clones, more than 90% of which show up once; around 3.9% is in the top ten. Unmatched junction bases numbered 21, after V lost 6 bases and J lost 8 bases. This CDR3 is built from 18 residues. Germline V lookup: CDR1 ENHRY, CDR2 SYGVKD. Enrolled through a virtual design, the participants were between about 18 and 100 years of age and came from about two dozen US areas. Exposed enrollees encountered a COVID-19 case at some point within 2 weeks before study entry. This clone came up once.

The chain employs TRBV10-3 and TRBJ1-2, with 10 nucleotides matching TRBD1. The TCR sequence derives from a woman aged 25 to 39 who had been exposed to COVID-19. Sequencing was done on a sample of PBMCs or T cells enriched from blood (not recorded which). For the CDR3, the DNA is TGTGCCATCAGAGGGTGGGGAACTACCGGGACAGGGGTTAACGGCTACACCTTC. Amino acids: CAIRGWGTTGTGVNGYTF.